The 6 T cell receptor beta chains below all came from one sample that was sequenced in a study of OX40 agonist ivuxolimab in advanced cancers. Data came from immunoSEQ multiplex PCR; TCRdb stores just in-frame clones and leaves some out. The repertoire holds approximately 55,000 clones, with 87% as singletons. This specimen was CD4+ or CD8+ T cells sorted from blood, taken in a trial of the OX40 agonist ivuxolimab. Every receptor here comes from an adult with an advanced solid tumor such as melanoma, head and neck, liver or kidney cancer.

The chain joins TRBV7-9 to TRBJ1-1, with D hard to call. Trimming took 1 base from V and 1 from J, leaving 7 bases between them. From germline, CDR1 is SEHNR and CDR2 FQNEAQ (reference sequence). CDR3 size: 14 residues. CDR3 loop: CASSLGVPNTEAFF. The CDR3 DNA sequence: TGTGCCAGCAGCTTAGGGGTACCGAACACTGAAGCTTTCTTT.

This chain connects TRBV19 to TRBJ2-7, with 9 bases identical to TRBD2. CDR3 length equals 16 residues. Germline assignment: CDR1 LNHDA and CDR2 SQIVND (reference sequence). Trimming cost V 5 bases and J 5 bases; bases outside gene matches: 13. CDR3 residues: CASSGPRGQRGDEQYF. The CDR3 DNA sequence: TGTGCCAGTAGTGGGCCCCGAGGGCAGCGGGGGGACGAGCAGTACTTC.

The chain recombines TRBV28 with TRBJ1-1; the D is unclear. V was pared by 7 bases and J by 0 bases, with 15 bases between. The length of the CDR3 is 15 residues. Germline values: CDR1 MDHEN, CDR2 SYDVKM. The CDR3, as DNA: TGTGCCAGCATCCCCACAGTCAGCCTGAACACTGAAGCTTTCTTT. This codes for CASIPTVSLNTEAFF.

The chain combines TRBV7-9 with TRBJ2-2, with a tentative D call TRBD2 (6 bases). Trimming removed 1 base at V and 6 bases at J, with 15 bases between. Germline CDR1 and CDR2: SEHNR and FQNEAQ (reference sequence). This CDR3 has 16 residues. Here the CDR3 DNA reads TGTGCCAGCAGCTTAGAGTTGACTAGTCTATCCGGGGAGCTGTTTTTT. It specifies CASSLELTSLSGELFF.

This chain uses TRBV6-5 with TRBJ1-1, with D possibly being TRBD1 (6 bases). The germline V gene has CDR1 MNHEY and CDR2 SVGAGI. This CDR3 region has 15 residues. Deletions cut 2 bases from V and 1 base from J, with 11 bases between. CDR3 DNA sequence: TGTGCCAGCAGTTACCCCGGGACAACGAACACTGAAGCTTTCTTT. Encoded protein: CASSYPGTTNTEAFF.

The V gene is TRBV7-3, the J gene TRBJ1-5; 7 positions agree with TRBD1. Per germline, CDR1 SGHTA and CDR2 FQGTGA. The V gene end was trimmed by 5 bases and the J gene end by 3 bases; junction bases not matched to a gene: 7. There are 15 residues in the CDR3. CDR3 loop: CASSPQGTDNQPQHF. The CDR3 DNA follows: TGTGCCAGCAGCCCACAGGGGACGGACAATCAGCCCCAGCATTTT.